These T cell receptor beta chains were read from a single sample in a study of blood T cell repertoires in COVID-19. Here immunoSEQ multiplex PCR was the method, and the copy in TCRdb shows in-frame clones only, minus some. The sample yields around 99,000 clones, approximately 80% seen once. Sequenced material: peripheral blood. The receptor set was obtained from a woman in her 50s with acute or convalescent COVID-19. The CDR3 runs from the conserved cysteine through the conserved F or W. Fields, in order: CDR3 length, clone size, V gene, D gene, J gene, CDR3 protein, CDR3 DNA. The D gene is left open where the match is weak. The size entry is marked missing in some rows and otherwise reads once, few, many or a size class.

cdr3_length: 15; clone_size: -; v_call: TRBV7-2; d_call: -; j_call: TRBJ1-3; cdr3_aa: CASSFRGGFGNTIYF; cdr3_nt: TGTGCCAGCAGCTTTAGGGGGGGCTTTGGAAACACCATATATTTT
cdr3_length: 15; clone_size: few; v_call: TRBV18; d_call: -; j_call: TRBJ1-2; cdr3_aa: CASSPAQDFYGGYTF; cdr3_nt: TGTGCCAGCTCACCAGCACAGGATTTCTATGGGGGCTACACCTTC
cdr3_length: 18; clone_size: -; v_call: TRBV5-4; d_call: TRBD1; j_call: TRBJ1-1; cdr3_aa: CASSPRTGFGQAATEAFF; cdr3_nt: TGTGCCAGCAGCCCGCGGACAGGGTTCGGCCAGGCGGCCACTGAAGCTTTCTTT
cdr3_length: 15; clone_size: -; v_call: TRBV18; d_call: -; j_call: TRBJ1-4; cdr3_aa: CASSPRVGANEKLFF; cdr3_nt: TGTGCCAGCTCACCTCGGGTCGGGGCTAATGAAAAACTGTTTTTT
cdr3_length: 16; clone_size: once; v_call: TRBV19; d_call: TRBD2; j_call: TRBJ2-2; cdr3_aa: CASSSLAGAGTGELFF; cdr3_nt: TGTGCCAGTAGTTCCTTAGCGGGGGCCGGCACCGGGGAGCTGTTTTTT
cdr3_length: 17; clone_size: -; v_call: TRBV10-1; d_call: -; j_call: TRBJ1-1; cdr3_aa: CASSESREGLFDTEAFF; cdr3_nt: TGCGCCAGCAGTGAGTCTCGGGAGGGACTTTTCGACACTGAAGCTTTCTTT
cdr3_length: 12; clone_size: -; v_call: TRBV7-2; d_call: TRBD1; j_call: TRBJ2-7; cdr3_aa: CASSSRTGHQYF; cdr3_nt: TGTGCCAGCAGCAGTCGGACAGGGCATCAGTACTTC
cdr3_length: 15; clone_size: -; v_call: TRBV24-1; d_call: TRBD1; j_call: TRBJ2-2; cdr3_aa: CATSAGTGDTGELFF; cdr3_nt: TGTGCCACCAGCGCCGGGACAGGGGACACCGGGGAGCTGTTTTTT
cdr3_length: 15; clone_size: -; v_call: TRBV6-5; d_call: -; j_call: TRBJ1-2; cdr3_aa: CASSSVPERLHGYTF; cdr3_nt: TGTGCCAGCAGTTCCGTTCCTGAGCGATTACATGGCTACACCTTC
cdr3_length: 12; clone_size: -; v_call: TRBV19; d_call: -; j_call: TRBJ1-2; cdr3_aa: CASRGVGGGYTF; cdr3_nt: TGTGCCAGTAGAGGGGTCGGGGGTGGCTACACCTTC
cdr3_length: 14; clone_size: -; v_call: TRBV28; d_call: TRBD1; j_call: TRBJ1-6; cdr3_aa: CASRYRQGDSPLHF; cdr3_nt: TGTGCCAGCAGGTACCGACAGGGGGATTCACCCCTCCACTTT
cdr3_length: 15; clone_size: few; v_call: TRBV5-4; d_call: -; j_call: TRBJ1-6; cdr3_aa: CASSFDMARGSPLHF; cdr3_nt: TGTGCCAGCAGCTTCGACATGGCCAGGGGTTCACCCCTCCACTTT
cdr3_length: 17; clone_size: -; v_call: TRBV23-1; d_call: -; j_call: TRBJ1-2; cdr3_aa: CASGLYGRTWPFYGYTF; cdr3_nt: TGCGCCAGCGGGCTATACGGGAGGACATGGCCATTCTATGGCTACACCTTC